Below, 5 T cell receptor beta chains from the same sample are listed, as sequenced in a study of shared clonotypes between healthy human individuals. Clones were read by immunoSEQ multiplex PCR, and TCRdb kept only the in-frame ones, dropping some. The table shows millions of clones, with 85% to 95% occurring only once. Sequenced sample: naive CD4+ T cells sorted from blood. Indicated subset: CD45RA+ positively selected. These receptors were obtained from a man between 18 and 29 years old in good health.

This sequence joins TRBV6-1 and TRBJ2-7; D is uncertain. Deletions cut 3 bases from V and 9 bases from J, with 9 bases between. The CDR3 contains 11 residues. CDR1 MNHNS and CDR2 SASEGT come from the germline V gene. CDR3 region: CASSDALWQYF. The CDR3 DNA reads TGTGCCAGCAGTGACGCCCTGTGGCAGTACTTC.

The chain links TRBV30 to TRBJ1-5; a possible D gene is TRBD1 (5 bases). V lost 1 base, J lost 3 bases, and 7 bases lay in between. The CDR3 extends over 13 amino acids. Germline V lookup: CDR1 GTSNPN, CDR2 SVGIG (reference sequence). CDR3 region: CAWSDRLNQPQHF. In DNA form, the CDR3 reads TGTGCCTGGAGTGACAGGCTCAATCAGCCCCAGCATTTT.

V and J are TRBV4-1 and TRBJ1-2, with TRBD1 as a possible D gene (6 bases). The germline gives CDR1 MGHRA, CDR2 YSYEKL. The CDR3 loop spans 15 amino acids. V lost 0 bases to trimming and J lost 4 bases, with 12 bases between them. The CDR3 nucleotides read TGCGCCAGCAGCCAAGAGGGGGCCCTAAGCTATGGCTACACCTTC. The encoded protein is CASSQEGALSYGYTF.

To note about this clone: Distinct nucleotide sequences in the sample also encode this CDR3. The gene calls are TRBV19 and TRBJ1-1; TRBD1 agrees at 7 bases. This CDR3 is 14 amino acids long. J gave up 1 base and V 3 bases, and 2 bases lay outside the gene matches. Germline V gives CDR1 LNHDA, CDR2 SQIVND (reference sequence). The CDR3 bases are TGTGCCAGTAGTATTGGGACAGAGAACACTGAAGCTTTCTTT. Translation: CASSIGTENTEAFF.

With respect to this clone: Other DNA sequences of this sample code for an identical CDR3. CDR3 DNA: TGCGCCAGCAGCTTGGGCACAACCGGGGAGCTGTTTTTT. This gives the protein CASSLGTTGELFF. The gene calls are TRBV5-1 and TRBJ2-2; D call uncertain. V was trimmed by 0 bases and J by 5 bases, leaving 5 bases between them. Germline CDR1 SGHRS, CDR2 YFSETQ. The CDR3 runs 13 residues.